The entry that follows covers one T cell receptor beta chain sequence. The antigen is undetermined. Mismatch with germline at one junction end may stem from a read error. The data were taken from a study of shared clonotypes between healthy human individuals. Study overall: Three CD4 naive, three CD4 memory, two CD8 naive and one CD8 memory plate were used per donor. Notes on the study in general: The researchers took only blood, and tissue repertoires probably look different. All-four-donor shared clonotypes had higher generation probabilities than non-shared clonotypes did. Memory subsets generally showed smaller estimated richness than naive subsets did.

Clones were read by immunoSEQ multiplex PCR, and TCRdb kept only the in-frame ones, dropping some. The table has approximately 2,000,000 clones, roughly 92% seen once. The CDR3 totals 15 residues. Looked up from germline, CDR1 is SGHAT and CDR2 is FQNNGV. The specimen was naive CD4+ T cells from PBMCs. Subset meaning: CD45RA+ positively selected. The chain couples TRBV11-2 to TRBJ2-7; 9 bases align to TRBD1. The receptor was derived from a man aged 18 to 30 in good health. Some clones in this sample may be carry-over from other donors' samples. The CDR3 here is CTSSPGTGLTYEQYF. The CDR3 bases are TGTACCAGCAGCCCCGGGACAGGGTTAACCTACGAGCAGTACTTC. Drawing the rest from reference TRBV11-2 and TRBJ2-7, the complete variable domain is EAGVAQSPRYKIIEKRQSVAFWCNPISGHATLYWYQQILGQGPKLLIQFQNNGVVDDSQLPKDRFSAERLKGVDSTLKIQPAKLEDSAVYLCTSSPGTGLTYEQYFGPGTRLTVT.